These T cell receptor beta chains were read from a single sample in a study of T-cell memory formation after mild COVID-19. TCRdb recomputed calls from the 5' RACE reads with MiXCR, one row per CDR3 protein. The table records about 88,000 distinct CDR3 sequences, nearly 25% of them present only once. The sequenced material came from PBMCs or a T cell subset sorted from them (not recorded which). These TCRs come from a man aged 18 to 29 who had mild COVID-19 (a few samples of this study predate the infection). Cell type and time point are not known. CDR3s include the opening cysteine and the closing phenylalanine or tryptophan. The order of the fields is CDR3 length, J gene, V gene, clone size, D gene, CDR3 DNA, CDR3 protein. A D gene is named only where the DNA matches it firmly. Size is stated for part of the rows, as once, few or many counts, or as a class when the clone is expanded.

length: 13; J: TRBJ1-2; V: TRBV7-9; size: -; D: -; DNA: TGTGCCAGCAGCTTATTGCCTAACTATGGCTACACCTTC; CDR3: CASSLLPNYGYTF
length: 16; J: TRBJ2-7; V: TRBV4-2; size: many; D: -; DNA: TGTGCCAGCAGCCAAGATCTAGAACAGGGTGTCTACGAGCAGTACTTC; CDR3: CASSQDLEQGVYEQYF
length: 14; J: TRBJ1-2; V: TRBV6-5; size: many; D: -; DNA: TGTGCCAGCAGTCCCTCCTCCAGGGGCTATGGCTACACCTTC; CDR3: CASSPSSRGYGYTF
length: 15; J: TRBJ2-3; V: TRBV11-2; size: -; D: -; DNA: TGTGCCAGCAGCTTAGAGTCGCTAGCTAGCGATACGCAGTATTTT; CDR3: CASSLESLASDTQYF
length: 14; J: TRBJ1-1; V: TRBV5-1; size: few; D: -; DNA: TGCGCCAGCAGCTTGAATGGACAGCGGACTGAAGCTTTCTTT; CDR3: CASSLNGQRTEAFF
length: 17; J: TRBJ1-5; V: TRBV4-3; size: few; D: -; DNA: TGCGCCAGCAGCCAAGAAGCAATGGGGGGGCTGAATCAGCCCCAGCATTTT; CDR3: CASSQEAMGGLNQPQHF
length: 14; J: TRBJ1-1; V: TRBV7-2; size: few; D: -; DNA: TGTGCCAGCTCACCAGGTCCGGGGAACACTGAAGCTTTCTTT; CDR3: CASSPGPGNTEAFF
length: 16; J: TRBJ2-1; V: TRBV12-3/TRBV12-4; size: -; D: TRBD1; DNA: TGTGCCAGCAGCCCGTGGGGGCAGGGGGCCAGGAATGAGCAGTTCTTC; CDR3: CASSPWGQGARNEQFF
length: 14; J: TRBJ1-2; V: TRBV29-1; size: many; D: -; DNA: TGCAGCGTTGATCTCAGTCAGACCACCTATGGCTACACCTTC; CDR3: CSVDLSQTTYGYTF
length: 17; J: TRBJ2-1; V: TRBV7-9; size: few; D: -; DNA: TGTGCCAGCAGCTTCATCACGGGCGGGGCGGCGCACAATGAGCAGTTCTTC; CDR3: CASSFITGGAAHNEQFF
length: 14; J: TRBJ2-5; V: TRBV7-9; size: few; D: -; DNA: TGTGCCAGCAGCCCCCCGACCCAACAAGAGACCCAGTACTTC; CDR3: CASSPPTQQETQYF